This TCR beta chain was captured by sequencing in a study of blood T cell repertoires in COVID-19. Study summary: The study drew acute and convalescent COVID-19 samples from the United States, Italy and Spain.

With respect to this clone: In the same sample, other DNA sequences code for this CDR3.

The CDR3 sequence is 15 residues long. Germline V CDR1 and CDR2: SEHNR, FQNEAQ (reference sequence). Trimming at V came to 5 bases and at J to 1 base, leaving 3 bases not matched to a gene. Data came from immunoSEQ multiplex PCR; TCRdb stores just in-frame clones and leaves some out. The profile shows 110,000 to 150,000 clones, over 75% of them singletons. The source is a human donor in a cohort sampled during active COVID-19. Sequences were obtained from peripheral blood. The chain employs TRBV7-9 and TRBJ1-3, with 9 bases fitting TRBD1. CDR3 DNA: TGTGCCAGCAGCAAACAGGGGGCTTCTGGAAACACCATATATTTT. It yields the protein CASSKQGASGNTIYF. Complete variable domain (other parts from reference TRBV7-9 and TRBJ1-3): DTGVSQNPRHKITKRGQNVTFRCDPISEHNRLYWYRQTLGQGPEFLTYFQNEAQLEKSRLLSDRFSAERPKGSFSTLEIQRTEQGDSAMYLCASSKQGASGNTIYFGEGSWLTVV.